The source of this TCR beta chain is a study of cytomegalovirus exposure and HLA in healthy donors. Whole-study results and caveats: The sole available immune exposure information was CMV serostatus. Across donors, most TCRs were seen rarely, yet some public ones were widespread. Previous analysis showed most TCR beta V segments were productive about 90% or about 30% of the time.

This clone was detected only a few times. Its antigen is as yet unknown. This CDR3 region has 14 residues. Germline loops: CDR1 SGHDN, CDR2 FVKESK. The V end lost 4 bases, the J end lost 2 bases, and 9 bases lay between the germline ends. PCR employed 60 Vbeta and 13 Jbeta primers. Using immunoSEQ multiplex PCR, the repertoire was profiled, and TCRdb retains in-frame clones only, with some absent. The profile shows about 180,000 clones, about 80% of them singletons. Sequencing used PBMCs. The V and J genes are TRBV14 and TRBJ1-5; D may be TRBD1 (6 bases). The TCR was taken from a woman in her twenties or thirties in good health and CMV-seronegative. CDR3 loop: CASSLQGGNQPQHF. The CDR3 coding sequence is TGTGCCAGCAGCCTACAGGGAGGCAATCAGCCCCAGCATTTT.